These T cell receptor beta chains were read from a single sample in a study of monozygotic twins with inflammatory bowel disease. For each CDR3 protein, TCRdb gives one entry from its re-call of the 5' RACE reads, without DNA. The ten top clones account for 1.5% to 2%, within a sample of over 200,000 distinct CDR3 sequences. The sample comprised blood. The receptors stem from a human donor with ulcerative colitis or Crohn's disease, or a healthy co-twin of an affected twin (not recorded which). The CDR3 runs from the conserved cysteine through the conserved F or W. Fields, in order: J gene, V gene, CDR3 protein.

J gene: TRBJ1-1; V gene: TRBV3-1; CDR3 protein: CASGVGNTEAFF
J gene: TRBJ2-7; V gene: TRBV28; CDR3 protein: CASSLVRATPYEQYF
J gene: TRBJ2-5; V gene: TRBV7-9; CDR3 protein: CASSPRGYETQYF
J gene: TRBJ2-5; V gene: TRBV20-1; CDR3 protein: CSARNAVQETQYF
J gene: TRBJ1-1; V gene: TRBV29-1; CDR3 protein: CSVRALTGHTEAFF
J gene: TRBJ2-1; V gene: TRBV7-9; CDR3 protein: CASSSRPGTSYNEQFF
J gene: TRBJ1-1; V gene: TRBV5-1; CDR3 protein: CASLTEQGAFF
J gene: TRBJ2-7; V gene: TRBV6-1; CDR3 protein: CASRGGRTTYEQYF
J gene: TRBJ2-3; V gene: TRBV12-3/TRBV12-4; CDR3 protein: CASSSTSGGWDTQYF
J gene: TRBJ1-2; V gene: TRBV20-1; CDR3 protein: CSARAPGTAGYGYTF
J gene: TRBJ2-3; V gene: TRBV2; CDR3 protein: CASRNRVRTDTQYF
J gene: TRBJ2-7; V gene: TRBV20-1; CDR3 protein: CSARKPGGHEQYF
J gene: TRBJ2-7; V gene: TRBV5-5; CDR3 protein: CASSVTGDRIF
J gene: TRBJ1-1; V gene: TRBV6-5; CDR3 protein: CASSPYGTEAFF
J gene: TRBJ1-2; V gene: TRBV4-1; CDR3 protein: CASSQDDRGRYGYTF
J gene: TRBJ1-6; V gene: TRBV5-4; CDR3 protein: CASSLTSQNSPLHF
J gene: TRBJ2-1; V gene: TRBV18; CDR3 protein: CASSLQAGQGYNEQFF
J gene: TRBJ2-6; V gene: TRBV5-1; CDR3 protein: CASGETSGANVLTF
J gene: TRBJ2-5; V gene: TRBV20-1; CDR3 protein: CSAGDREEVRETQYF
J gene: TRBJ2-7; V gene: TRBV6-2/TRBV6-3; CDR3 protein: CASARRLYYEQYF
J gene: TRBJ2-7; V gene: TRBV5-4; CDR3 protein: CASSPDQGTSYEQYF
J gene: TRBJ2-2; V gene: TRBV20-1; CDR3 protein: CSARRGASTGELFF
J gene: TRBJ1-1; V gene: TRBV11-1; CDR3 protein: CASSEGVGWGTEAFF
J gene: TRBJ1-3; V gene: TRBV7-9; CDR3 protein: CASSFDGTSGNTIYF
J gene: TRBJ2-3; V gene: TRBV20-1; CDR3 protein: CSASVGGGTQYF
J gene: TRBJ2-2; V gene: TRBV20-1; CDR3 protein: CSAAGGTGELFF
J gene: TRBJ2-1; V gene: TRBV21-1; CDR3 protein: CASERIRRVSYNEQFF
J gene: TRBJ1-1; V gene: TRBV29-1; CDR3 protein: CSVDQGGGTEAFF
J gene: TRBJ2-7; V gene: TRBV4-1; CDR3 protein: CASSQPGQGHYEQYF
J gene: TRBJ2-1; V gene: TRBV7-9; CDR3 protein: CASSQIQGLGYNEQFF
J gene: TRBJ1-5; V gene: TRBV2; CDR3 protein: CASIGGNTHQPQHF
J gene: TRBJ2-5; V gene: TRBV5-6; CDR3 protein: CASSLQPGETQYF
J gene: TRBJ2-5; V gene: TRBV5-1; CDR3 protein: CASSLGERETQYF
J gene: TRBJ2-5; V gene: TRBV7-2; CDR3 protein: CASSLGLARSRETQYF
J gene: TRBJ1-4; V gene: TRBV3-1; CDR3 protein: CASSPGPVVTEKLFF
J gene: TRBJ2-7; V gene: TRBV15; CDR3 protein: CATSREGGDLYEQYF
J gene: TRBJ2-7; V gene: TRBV5-1; CDR3 protein: CASSGSGTGGPYEQYF
J gene: TRBJ1-5; V gene: TRBV29-1; CDR3 protein: CSVELGRGPGQPQHF
J gene: TRBJ1-1; V gene: TRBV11-2; CDR3 protein: CASSLLWTEAFF
J gene: TRBJ1-5; V gene: TRBV18; CDR3 protein: CASSPDRAGEPQHF
J gene: TRBJ1-5; V gene: TRBV7-9; CDR3 protein: CASSLGGRRADQPQHF
J gene: TRBJ1-1; V gene: TRBV7-3; CDR3 protein: CASSVRQAGDTEAFF
J gene: TRBJ1-1; V gene: TRBV20-1; CDR3 protein: CSADRGYTEAFF
J gene: TRBJ2-7; V gene: TRBV14; CDR3 protein: CASRSGRTPTYEQYF
J gene: TRBJ1-1; V gene: TRBV18; CDR3 protein: CASSRSTEAFF
J gene: TRBJ2-2; V gene: TRBV5-1; CDR3 protein: CASSSTLQGAGELFF
J gene: TRBJ2-7; V gene: TRBV6-1; CDR3 protein: CASSPLRTSGAEQYF
J gene: TRBJ2-3; V gene: TRBV5-6; CDR3 protein: CASSLGPGGSTDTQYF
J gene: TRBJ2-3; V gene: TRBV3-1; CDR3 protein: CASTPQGGRSTDTQYF
J gene: TRBJ1-1; V gene: TRBV5-1; CDR3 protein: CASSSYDPGGTEAFF
J gene: TRBJ1-4; V gene: TRBV4-1; CDR3 protein: CASSQDGGSRDHEKLFF
J gene: TRBJ2-5; V gene: TRBV5-6; CDR3 protein: CASSPGMTETQYF
J gene: TRBJ1-1; V gene: TRBV5-1; CDR3 protein: CASKGQNTEAFF
J gene: TRBJ2-6; V gene: TRBV14; CDR3 protein: CASSHGTGRSGANVLTF
J gene: TRBJ2-2; V gene: TRBV9; CDR3 protein: CASTSRLINTGELFF